Presented here are 6 T cell receptor beta chains from one specimen sequenced in a study of blood T cell repertoires in COVID-19. The table came from immunoSEQ multiplex PCR; TCRdb's copy has only in-frame clones and leaves some out. This sample has 280,000 or so clones, with 65% to 90% found just once. The sample comprised peripheral blood. These receptors came from a human donor in a cohort sampled during active COVID-19.

The chain has TRBV4-1 and TRBJ2-1, with 9 bases fitting TRBD2. The V gene end was trimmed by 4 bases and the J gene end by 3 bases; junction bases not matched to a gene: 10. The germline CDR1 and CDR2 sequences are MGHRA and YSYEKL. The length of the CDR3 is 17 residues. The CDR3 bases are TGCGCCAGCAGCCCGACTTTAGCGGGAGTGGGCTACAATGAGCAGTTCTTC. Protein sequence: CASSPTLAGVGYNEQFF.

V gene TRBV19 combines with J gene TRBJ1-2; maybe TRBD1 (5 bases). Trimming took 5 bases from V and 0 from J, leaving 19 bases between them. Germline loops: CDR1 LNHDA, CDR2 SQIVND (reference sequence). The CDR3 runs to 17 residues. Written as DNA, the CDR3 is TGTGCCAGTAGTCCCCCGACCTTATGGACAACTAACTATGGCTACACCTTC. This encodes CASSPPTLWTTNYGYTF.

The chain recombines TRBV15 with TRBJ2-7, with 10 bases that match TRBD1. This CDR3 contains 16 residues. V lost 3 bases, J lost 4 bases, and 9 bases stayed unmatched. Germline V lookup: CDR1 LNHNV, CDR2 YYDKDF (reference sequence). CDR3 nucleotide sequence: TGTGCCACCAGCAGGGGACCCCGGGACAGGGGTTACGAGCAGTACTTC. This sequence encodes CATSRGPRDRGYEQYF.

The J gene is TRBJ2-1, the V gene TRBV29-1, with D possibly matching TRBD2 (5 bases). V was clipped by 7 bases and J by 6 bases, with 22 bases between them. CDR1 is SQVTM and CDR2 is ANQGSEA in the germline V gene. The CDR3 covers 15 residues. The chain's CDR3 is CSGRHSAGWSNEQFF. CDR3 bases: TGCAGCGGGAGGCACAGTGCCGGGTGGTCCAATGAGCAGTTCTTC.

V and J are TRBV12-2 and TRBJ2-3; the table names TRBD2, a call not compared with the DNA. TRBV12-2 is a recognized pseudogene. The CDR3 has 18 residues. The CDR3 region is CASRFSLPRWSHWDTQYF. The CDR3 DNA reads TGTGCAAGTCGCTTTTCTCTCCCGAGGTGGTCACATTGGGATACGCAGTATTTT.

The chain recombines TRBV5-4 with TRBJ2-2, with 8 bases lining up with TRBD1. The germline CDR1 and CDR2 sequences are SGHNT and YYREEE (reference sequence). The V and J ends lost 3 bases and 5 bases, in that order; junction bases with no gene match: 6. This CDR3 has 15 residues. CDR3 sequence (DNA): TGTGCCAGCAGCTCCCCCAGGGGGCGGACCGGGGAGCTGTTTTTT. Translation: CASSSPRGRTGELFF.